This is a list of T cell receptor beta chains from one sample in a study of CXCR3-negative and CXCR3-positive naive CD8 T cells. TCRdb re-called the 5' RACE reads, yielding one record per CDR3 amino acid sequence without DNA. The data show about 58,000 distinct CDR3 sequences, and the top ten clones hold approximately 0.4%. Sequencing was carried out using naive CXCR3- CD8+ T cells from blood. The receptors stem from a human donor in good health. Some clones in this sample may be carry-over from other donors' samples. Each CDR3 is given with its conserved first and last residue.

V gene,J gene,CDR3 protein
TRBV29-1,TRBJ2-7,CSVVPFGSYEQYF
TRBV7-8,TRBJ1-3,CASSSGTSGNTIYF
TRBV10-3,TRBJ2-7,CAISDGTGDSYEQYF
TRBV28,TRBJ2-3,CASLEQADITDTQYF
TRBV7-6,TRBJ2-2,CASSDAQELFF
TRBV29-1,TRBJ1-1,CSVDSGDTEAFF
TRBV28,TRBJ2-7,CASSRTPYEQYF
TRBV13,TRBJ2-7,CASSLGARAEQYF
TRBV10-3,TRBJ1-4,CAIRGQGEKLFF
TRBV19,TRBJ2-1,CASSPLTGGGYNEQFF
TRBV4-2,TRBJ1-1,CASSPPTVLTTEAFF
TRBV12-3/TRBV12-4,TRBJ2-7,CASSLSGRAVEQYF
TRBV7-6,TRBJ2-5,CASSKRGLAGRIGETQYF
TRBV15,TRBJ1-5,CATSRDPRDGNSPQHF